Sequencing of this T cell receptor (beta chain) was carried out in a study of T-cell memory formation after mild COVID-19. Across the study: Largely donor-specific TCR clusters were found. Findings and caveats of the study: Some clones that responded were present in memory (sampled pre-infection), which suggests cross-reactive memory joined.

Using constant-segment primers, 5'RACE produced TCR alpha and TCR beta cDNA libraries carrying sample barcodes and UMIs. Each CDR3 protein is one row after TCRdb ran MiXCR on the 5' RACE reads. Of hundreds of thousands of distinct CDR3 sequences listed, roughly 20% were seen once; the top ten hold 12%. Concerning this clonotype: Its antigen is undetermined.

Germline V gene sequence: CDR1 ENHRY, CDR2 SYGVKD. This CDR3 region has 14 residues. Between the trimmed V and J ends, which lost 3 bases and 4 bases, there was a span of 10 bases. The receptor comes from an adult woman who had mild COVID-19 (a few samples of this study predate the infection). Cell type and time point are not known. The sample comprised PBMCs or a T cell subset sorted from them (not recorded which). V gene TRBV10-3 combines with J gene TRBJ1-3, with D maybe TRBD1 (5 bases). For the CDR3, the DNA is TGTGCCATCAGTGACAGGGATGTCGGAAACACCATATATTTT. This gives the protein CAISDRDVGNTIYF.